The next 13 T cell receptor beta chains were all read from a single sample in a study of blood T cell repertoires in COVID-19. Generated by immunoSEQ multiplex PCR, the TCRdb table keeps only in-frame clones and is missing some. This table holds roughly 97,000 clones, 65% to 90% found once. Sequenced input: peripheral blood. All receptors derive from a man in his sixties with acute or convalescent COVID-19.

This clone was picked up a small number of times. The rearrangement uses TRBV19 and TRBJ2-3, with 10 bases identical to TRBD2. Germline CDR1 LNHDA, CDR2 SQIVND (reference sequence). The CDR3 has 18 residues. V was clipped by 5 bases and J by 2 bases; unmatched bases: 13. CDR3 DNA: TGTGCCAGTAGTTCCGGACTAGCGGCCTGGGGCCCCACAGATACGCAGTATTTT. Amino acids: CASSSGLAAWGPTDTQYF.

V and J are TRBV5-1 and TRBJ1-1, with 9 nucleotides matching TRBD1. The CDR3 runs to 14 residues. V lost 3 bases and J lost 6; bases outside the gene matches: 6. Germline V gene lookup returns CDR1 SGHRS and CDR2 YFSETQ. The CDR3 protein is CASSWTGAGAEAFF. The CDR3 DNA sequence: TGCGCCAGCAGCTGGACAGGGGCTGGGGCTGAAGCTTTCTTT.

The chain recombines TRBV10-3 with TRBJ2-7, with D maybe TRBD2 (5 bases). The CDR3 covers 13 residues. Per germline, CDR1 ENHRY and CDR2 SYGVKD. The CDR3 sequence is CATRISLGELFYV. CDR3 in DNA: TGTGCCACCCGAATCTCTCTGGGAGAGCTATTTTACGTG.

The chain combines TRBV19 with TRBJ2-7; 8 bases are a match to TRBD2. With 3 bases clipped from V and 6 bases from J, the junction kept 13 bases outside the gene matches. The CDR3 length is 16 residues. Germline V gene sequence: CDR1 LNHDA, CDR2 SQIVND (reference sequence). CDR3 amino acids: CASSIGFEREKGEQYF. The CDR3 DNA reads TGTGCCAGTAGTATTGGCTTTGAGCGGGAGAAGGGCGAGCAGTACTTC.

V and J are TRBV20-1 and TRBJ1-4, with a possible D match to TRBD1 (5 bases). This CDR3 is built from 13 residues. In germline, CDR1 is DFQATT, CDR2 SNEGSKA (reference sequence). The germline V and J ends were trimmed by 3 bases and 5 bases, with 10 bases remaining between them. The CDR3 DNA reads TGCAGTGCTAGTGACAGTCAAAATGAAAAACTGTTTTTT. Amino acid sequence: CSASDSQNEKLFF.

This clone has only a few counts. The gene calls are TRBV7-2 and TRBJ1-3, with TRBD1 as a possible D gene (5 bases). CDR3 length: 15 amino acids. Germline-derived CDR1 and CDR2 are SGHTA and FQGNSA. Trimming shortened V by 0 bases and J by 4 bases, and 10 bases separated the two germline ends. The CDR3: CASSLASGRGNTIYF. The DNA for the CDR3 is TGTGCCAGCAGCTTAGCCTCAGGGAGGGGAAACACCATATATTTT. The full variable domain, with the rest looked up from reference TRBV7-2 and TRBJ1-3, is GAGVSQSPSNKVTEKGKDVELRCDPISGHTALYWYRQSLGQGLEFLIYFQGNSAPDKSGLPSDRFSAERTGGSVSTLTIQRTQQEDSAVYLCASSLASGRGNTIYFGEGSWLTVV.

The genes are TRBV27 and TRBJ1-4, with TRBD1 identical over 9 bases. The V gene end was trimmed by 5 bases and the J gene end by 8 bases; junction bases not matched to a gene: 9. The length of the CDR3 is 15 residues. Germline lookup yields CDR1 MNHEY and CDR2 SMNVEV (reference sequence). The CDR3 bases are TGTGCCAGCAGTCCCTCGACAGGGGGGTTGGAAAAACTGTTTTTT. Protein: CASSPSTGGLEKLFF.

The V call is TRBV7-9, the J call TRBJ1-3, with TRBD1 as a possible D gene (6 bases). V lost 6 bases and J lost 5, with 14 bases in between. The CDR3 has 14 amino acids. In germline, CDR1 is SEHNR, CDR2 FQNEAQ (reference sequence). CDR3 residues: CASSSGQSRNTIYF. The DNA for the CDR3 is TGTGCCAGCAGTTCCGGACAGTCACGAAACACCATATATTTT.

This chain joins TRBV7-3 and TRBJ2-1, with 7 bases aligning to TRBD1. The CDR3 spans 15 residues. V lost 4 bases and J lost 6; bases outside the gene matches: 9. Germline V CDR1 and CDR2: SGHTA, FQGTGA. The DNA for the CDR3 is TGTGCCAGCAGCTCCGACAGGGCCCCCCTCAATGAGCAGTTCTTC. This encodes CASSSDRAPLNEQFF.

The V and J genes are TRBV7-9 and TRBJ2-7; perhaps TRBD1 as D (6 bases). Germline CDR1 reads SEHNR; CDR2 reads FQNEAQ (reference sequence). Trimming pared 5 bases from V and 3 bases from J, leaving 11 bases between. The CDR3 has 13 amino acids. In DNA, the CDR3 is TGTGCCAGCAGCCGGACAGAACTCTACGAGCAGTACTTC. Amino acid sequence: CASSRTELYEQYF.

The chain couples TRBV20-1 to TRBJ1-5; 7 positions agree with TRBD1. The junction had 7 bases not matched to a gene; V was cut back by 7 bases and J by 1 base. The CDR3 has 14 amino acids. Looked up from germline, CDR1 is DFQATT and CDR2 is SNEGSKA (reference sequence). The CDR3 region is CSVSRTGSNQPQHF. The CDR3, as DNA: TGCAGTGTTAGTAGGACAGGAAGCAATCAGCCCCAGCATTTT.

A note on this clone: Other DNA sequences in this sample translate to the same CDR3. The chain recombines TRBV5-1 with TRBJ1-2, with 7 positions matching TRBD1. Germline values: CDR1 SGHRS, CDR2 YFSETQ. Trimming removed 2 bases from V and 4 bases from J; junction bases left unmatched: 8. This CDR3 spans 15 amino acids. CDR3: CASSLRGGEGYGYTF. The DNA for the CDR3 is TGCGCCAGCAGCTTAAGAGGGGGCGAGGGCTATGGCTACACCTTC. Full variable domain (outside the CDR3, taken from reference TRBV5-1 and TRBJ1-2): KAGVTQTPRYLIKTRGQQVTLSCSPISGHRSVSWYQQTPGQGLQFLFEYFSETQRNKGNFPGRFSGRQFSNSRSEMNVSTLELGDSALYLCASSLRGGEGYGYTFGSGTRLTVV.

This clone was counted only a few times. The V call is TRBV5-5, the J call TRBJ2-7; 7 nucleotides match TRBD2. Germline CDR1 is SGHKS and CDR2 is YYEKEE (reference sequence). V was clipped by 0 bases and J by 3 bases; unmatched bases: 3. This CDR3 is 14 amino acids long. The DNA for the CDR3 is TGTGCCAGCAGCTTGGAGGCTAGCGGCTACGAGCAGTACTTC. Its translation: CASSLEASGYEQYF.